This T cell receptor (beta chain) was observed in a study of T-cell reconstitution after alpha-beta-depleted transplantation in children listed by TCRdb under 2016. Broadly, across the study: T-cell immune reconstitution after TCRalphabeta/CD19-depleted allogeneic hematopoietic cell transplantation in children was quantitatively tracked in the study by means of TCR repertoire profiling.

This clonotype was observed many times. Its antigen remains undetermined. Nothing much larger sits one base from this clone, and base qualities are not available. V was cut back by 1 base and J by 2 bases, leaving a gap of 6 bases between them. CDR1 DFQATT and CDR2 SNEGSKA are derived from the germline V gene (reference sequence). The CDR3 has 13 amino acids, counting the end cysteine and phenylalanine. Left in the record is the CDR3 DNA by itself, 39 bases read in frame from the first base. The library was produced with PCR. Sequencing took place on an Illumina HiSeq 2500. Molecular barcoding was employed in the preparation of TCR libraries, with unique molecular identifiers being used to normalize TCRbeta repertoire quantification. TCRdb handled the public reads itself, with Q25 trimming in fastp and clone calling in MiXCR, and kept productive beta chains. Each entry is one CDR3 protein sequence, shown with its most common DNA and genes. This sample holds approximately 70,000 distinct CDR3 sequences; 4.9% were observed only once. 15% to 20% of the sample is taken by the ten largest.

Reading the label with the study, this specimen's treatment or condition is: allogeneic hematopoietic cell transplantation with graft depleted of TCRalphabeta T cells and CD19 B cells. TCRalphabeta/CD19-depleted allogeneic hematopoietic cell grafts were given to the transplant recipients, all of whom were children. Overall study outcomes, separate from this receptor: Over subsequent months, a decline in hyperexpanded clone frequencies was noted, and after one year, T-cell counts and TCRbeta diversity were mostly ascribed to newly produced T cells. The high TCRbeta diversity at day 60 in some patients was ascribed to recipient T cells and intrathymic progenitors that had survived conditioning. About two months after transplant, the apparently early recovery of alphabetaT-cell counts reportedly depended on just several hundred clones that had expanded rapidly and came from non-depleted graft cells.

In this chain, TRBV20-1 is recombined with TRBJ1-5, with the D gene uncertain. The clonotype originates from a boy younger than two who had a stem cell transplant for acute myeloid leukemia, so the T cells may come from the graft donor. The sequences come from PBMCs, mostly from graft donor cells, collected 180 days after TCRalphabeta/CD19-depleted stem cell transplant. The sequence in DNA is TGCAGTGCTAGAGTTGGGGGCAATCAGCCCCAGCATTTT. Its translation reads: CSARVGGNQPQHF.